This TCR beta chain is from a study of T cell changes during pregnancy in multiple sclerosis. Some clones are missing from TCRdb's copy, which holds only in-frame ones; the method was immunoSEQ multiplex PCR. The sample contains some 100,000 clones, 90% to 95% of which appear only once. The sequencing here drew on peripheral blood, taken before pregnancy. This TCR was recovered from a female donor with multiple sclerosis, enrolled in a pregnancy study.

The CDR3 reads CAWSVMGLGREQYF. The CDR3 region has the DNA TGTGCCTGGAGTGTAATGGGACTAGGTCGCGAGCAGTACTTC. The chain couples TRBV30 to TRBJ2-7; the match to TRBD2 covers 8 bases. The ends lost 0 bases at V and 6 bases at J; junction bases unmatched: 7. The CDR3 covers 14 residues. Germline V gene sequence: CDR1 GTSNPN, CDR2 SVGIG (reference sequence).